Sequencing of this T cell receptor (beta chain) was carried out in a study of CD8+ T cells in alopecia areata. With 2 bases removed from V and 3 bases from J, the gap between germline ends came to 8 bases. There are 13 residues in the CDR3. Per the germline V gene, CDR1 is GTSNPN and CDR2 is SVGIG (reference sequence). Alopecia areata patients gave lesional scalp punch biopsies and peripheral blood samples. Investigators isolated RNA and reverse transcribed it into cDNA to act as the sequencing template. Profiled with immunoSEQ multiplex PCR; TCRdb holds only in-frame clones, not every one. Of approximately 12,000 clones listed, around 62% are singletons.

V and J are TRBV30 and TRBJ1-5, with unresolved D. This sequence was found in a human donor with alopecia areata. Sequenced material: skin. CDR3 in DNA: TGTGCCTGGAGTTACGCCTCCAATCAGCCCCAGCATTTT. Residues: CAWSYASNQPQHF.